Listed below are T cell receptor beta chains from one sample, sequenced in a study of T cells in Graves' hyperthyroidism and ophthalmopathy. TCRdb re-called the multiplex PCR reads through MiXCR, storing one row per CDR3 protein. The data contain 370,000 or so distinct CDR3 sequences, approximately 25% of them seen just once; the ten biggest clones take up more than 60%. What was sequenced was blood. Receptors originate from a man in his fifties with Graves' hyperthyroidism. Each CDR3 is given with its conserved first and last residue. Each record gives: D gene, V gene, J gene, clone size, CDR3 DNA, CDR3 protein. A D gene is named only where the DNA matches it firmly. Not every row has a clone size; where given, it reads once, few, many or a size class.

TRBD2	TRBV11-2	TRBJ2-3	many	TGTGCCAGCAGCTTAGAAGGCGGGAGGGCCGCAGATACGCAGTATTTT	CASSLEGGRAADTQYF
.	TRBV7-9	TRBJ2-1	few	TGTGCCAGCAGCTTAAGCGGGTTCTCCTACAATGAGCAGTTCTTC	CASSLSGFSYNEQFF
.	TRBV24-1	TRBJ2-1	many	TGTGCCACCAGTGACCCCTCGAGCGGCTCCTACAATGAGCAGTTCTTC	CATSDPSSGSYNEQFF
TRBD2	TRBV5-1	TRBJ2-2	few	TGCGCCAGCAGGTCCAGGGGACTAGCTTACACCGGGGAGCTGTTTTTT	CASRSRGLAYTGELFF
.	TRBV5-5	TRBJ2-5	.	TGTGCCAGCAGTTCCCAGGGTGCGGAGACCCAGTACTTC	CASSSQGAETQYF
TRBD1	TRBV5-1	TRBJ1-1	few	TGCGCCAGCAGCTTGACAGGGGGGGCCTTAATGAACACTGAAGCTTTCTTT	CASSLTGGALMNTEAFF
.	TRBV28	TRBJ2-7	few	TGTGCCAGCAGCCCGGACCCCTACGAGCAGTACTTC	CASSPDPYEQYF
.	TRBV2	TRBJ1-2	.	TGTGCCAGCGGCAGAGGACAGTCTAACTATGGCTACACCTTC	CASGRGQSNYGYTF
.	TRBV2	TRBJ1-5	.	TGTACCAGCAGTGAATCAGATTATAGCAATCAGCCCCAGCATTTT	CTSSESDYSNQPQHF
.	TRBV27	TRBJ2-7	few	TGTGCCAGCAGTCCTCTCGAGTTAGGGCCCTACGAGCAGTACTTC	CASSPLELGPYEQYF
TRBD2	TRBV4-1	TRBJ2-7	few	TGCGCCAGCAGCCAAGAACAGCGGGGGGCCTACGAGCAGTACTTC	CASSQEQRGAYEQYF
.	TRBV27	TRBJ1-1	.	TGTGCCAGCAGTTTAGACAGCCAGGGGACTGAAGCTTTCTTT	CASSLDSQGTEAFF
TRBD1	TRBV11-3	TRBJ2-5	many	TGTGCCAGCAGCTCCTTACTCGGGACAGGGATTTTAGAGACCCAGTACTTC	CASSSLLGTGILETQYF
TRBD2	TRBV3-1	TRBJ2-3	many	TGTGCCAGCAGCCACGGCGGGAGCGGCACAGATACGCAGTATTTT	CASSHGGSGTDTQYF
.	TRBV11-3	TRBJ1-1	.	TGTGCCAGCAGCTTAGATTTTGCGGGGTTGACTGAAGCTTTCTTT	CASSLDFAGLTEAFF
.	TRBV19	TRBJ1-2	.	TGTGCCAGTAGTATGGCAGGGAACTATGGCTACACCTTC	CASSMAGNYGYTF
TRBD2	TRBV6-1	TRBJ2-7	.	TGTGCCAGCAGTGAATCGGTTATAAACCCGGGACTAGCGGGAGTTTCCTACGAGCAGTACTTC	CASSESVINPGLAGVSYEQYF
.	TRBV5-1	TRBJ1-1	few	TGCGCCAGCAGCATCCTCTCAGGGATAAACACTGAAGCTTTCTTT	CASSILSGINTEAFF
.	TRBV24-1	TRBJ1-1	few	TGTGCCACCAGTGATAGTAGGAACGGCGGGACTGAAGCTTTCTTT	CATSDSRNGGTEAFF
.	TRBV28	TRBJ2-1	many	TGTGCCAGCAGAGCGACAGGGACTGGGCAGTTCTTC	CASRATGTGQFF
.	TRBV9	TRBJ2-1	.	TGTGCCAGCAGCCCCACAGGTCACAATGAGCAGTTCTTC	CASSPTGHNEQFF
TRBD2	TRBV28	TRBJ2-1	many	TGTGCCAGCAGTACCACCGGGACTAGCGGGAGTATCCATGAGCAGTTCTTC	CASSTTGTSGSIHEQFF